A single T cell receptor (beta chain) is shown here with its context. Its antigen is not known. V lost 5 bases and J 0 bases, leaving 6 bases between the germline ends. CDR3 length: 13 amino acids. Germline V gives CDR1 SGHRS, CDR2 YFSETQ. These data belong to a study of cytomegalovirus exposure and HLA in healthy donors. Study-wide findings and caveats: Under in vitro conditions, three CMV-associated chains were confirmed as specific for CMV antigens. It was likely that a cluster of highly shared sequence variants was a sequencing artifact. Usually a TCR sequence was rare, but some public TCRs were found in many donors.

Primers for the PCR totalled 60 Vbeta and 13 Jbeta. Clones were sequenced by immunoSEQ multiplex PCR, and TCRdb holds only the in-frame ones, with some missing. Of roughly 120,000 clones listed, about 63% are singletons. This TCR derives from a man aged 30 to 45 in good health and CMV-seropositive. The chain employs TRBV5-1 and TRBJ2-1; no definite D call. The specimen sequenced was PBMCs. The CDR3 here is CASRADSYNEQFF. CDR3 DNA sequence: TGCGCCAGCAGGGCAGACTCCTACAATGAGCAGTTCTTC.